The text below deals with one T cell receptor beta chain. In the original analysis: Estimation of nucleated cell counts was performed using reference gene primer amplification. Clones were sequenced by immunoSEQ multiplex PCR, and TCRdb holds only the in-frame ones, with some missing. V, J and clone size reflect that table, while D and trimming were determined from the DNA. The data contain around 89,000 clones, roughly nine tenths of them seen just once; the ten biggest clones take up 8.5% to 10%. The data derive from a study of blood T cell repertoires in COVID-19. For the study at large: COVID-19 samples collected from the United States, Italy and Spain covered acute and convalescent phases. Sources were T cells, B-cell-depleted T cells, or PBMCs; the material itself was cDNA or gDNA.

The CDR3 is 12 amino acids. V was pared by 6 bases and J by 7 bases, with 12 bases between. CDR1 is MNHEY, CDR2 SVGAGI, per germline. The clonotype comes from a man between 45 and 60 years old with acute or convalescent COVID-19. Sequenced material: peripheral blood. The V and J genes are TRBV6-5 and TRBJ1-1; D gene uncertain. The CDR3 DNA sequence: TGTGCCAGCAGGTACACGGGTGGTGAAGCTTTCTTT. Its protein product is CASRYTGGEAFF.